A selection of T cell receptor beta chains follows, all from one sample in a study of blood T cells in healthy people across ages. TCRdb recomputed calls from the 5' RACE reads with MiXCR, one row per CDR3 protein. The data show some 700,000 distinct CDR3 sequences, approximately 22% seen once. The sequenced material came from blood. The receptor source for this set is a man aged 70 or older in good health. CDR3s include the opening cysteine and the closing phenylalanine or tryptophan. D genes are given only for firm matches. Clone size appears in some rows only: once, few, many, or a class for an expanded clone.

TGTGCCAGCAGTCTCGAGCTGGGGGGGCTTTATGGCTACACCTTC CASSLELGGLYGYTF TRBV28 NA TRBJ1-2 few
TGTGCCAGCAGTTCCAAGACTAGCGCCTCTCCCGGGGAGCTGTTTTTT CASSSKTSASPGELFF TRBV6-5 TRBD2 TRBJ2-2 NA
TGCGCCAGCAGCCTACAGTCCGGGAACACTGAAGCTTTCTTT CASSLQSGNTEAFF TRBV5-1 NA TRBJ1-1 NA
TGTGCCAGCAGTTACGCCGCCACCACAGATACGCAGTATTTT CASSYAATTDTQYF TRBV6-5 NA TRBJ2-3 few
TGTGCCAGCAGCTTATTGGTTTCCGGGGGAAACGAGCAGTACTTC CASSLLVSGGNEQYF TRBV7-9 NA TRBJ2-7 NA
TGTGCCACCAGCAAAGATGGAGCAGCAACTAATGAAAAACTGTTTTTT CATSKDGAATNEKLFF TRBV15 NA TRBJ1-4 NA
TGTGCCAGCAGTTTCCCGGGTACCAATGAGCAGTTCTTC CASSFPGTNEQFF TRBV12-3/TRBV12-4 NA TRBJ2-1 NA
TGTGCCAGCAGCTTGGGGTACCTCTACAATGAGCAGTTCTTC CASSLGYLYNEQFF TRBV5-5 NA TRBJ2-1 NA
TGTGCCAGCAGCTTAGGGGGCAGCTTCCAAGAGACCCAGTACTTC CASSLGGSFQETQYF TRBV7-7 NA TRBJ2-5 NA
TGTGCCAGCAGCCAACTGGGAGGGAGCCTCTACAATGAGCAGTTCTTC CASSQLGGSLYNEQFF TRBV14 TRBD2 TRBJ2-1 NA
TGTGCCACCAGTTCCAGCGGTCACAGGACAGATACGCAGTATTTT CATSSSGHRTDTQYF TRBV24-1 NA TRBJ2-3 NA
TGCAGTGCTATCCAGGGAGAAGGGATTGGAAAACTGTTTTTT CSAIQGEGIGKLFF TRBV20-1 NA TRBJ1-4 few
TGTGCCAGCACCCCAGCCAGGGATCAGCCCCAGCATTTT CASTPARDQPQHF TRBV18 NA TRBJ1-5 NA
TGTGCCAGCAGCCAAGGACTAGCCGGCGGATACCGCACAGATACGCAGTATTTT CASSQGLAGGYRTDTQYF TRBV3-1 TRBD2 TRBJ2-3 few
TGTGCCAGCAGCTTGGTTAGCGGGGGGGTCGGTACGCAGTATTTT CASSLVSGGVGTQYF TRBV7-9 TRBD2 TRBJ2-3 few
TGTGCCAGCAGTCGCAACACTCCGGGACAGGGCCCGGGGGAATGGGAGCAGTTCTTC CASSRNTPGQGPGEWEQFF TRBV7-9 TRBD1 TRBJ2-1 once
TGCAGTGCTCCCCCGCCCGGTATAGGACCGCGCACAGATACGCAGTATTTT CSAPPPGIGPRTDTQYF TRBV20-1 NA TRBJ2-3 NA